The clone carrying this TCR beta chain occurred many times. Antigen: not known. TCR beta libraries were prepared from cDNA with unique molecular identifiers. Input populations of about 1 to 11 million T cells gave rise to approximately 500,000 cDNA molecules. Via MiXCR, TCRdb re-called the PCR reads, giving one row per CDR3 protein. The sample lists approximately 160,000 distinct CDR3 sequences; about 30% were seen once. The data stem from a study of post-analysis software for immune sequencing data. Study information: Secondary progressive, relapsing-remitting and progressive-relapsing multiple sclerosis were among the included disease courses.

This CDR3 region has 12 residues. V was clipped by 5 bases and J by 8 bases, with 15 bases between them. Looked up from germline, CDR1 is DFQATT and CDR2 is SNEGSKA (reference sequence). Study-level findings and limits: In patients, TRBV5-6, TRBV5-1 and TRBV20-1 belonged to roughly five TRBV segments found more frequently than in controls. Co-batched samples clustered tightly together by F measure. Normalized Chao1 diversity was significantly reduced in patients versus controls.

The source is a girl between 10 and 17 years old with multiple sclerosis. The sequenced sample consisted of blood. The chain carries TRBV20-1 and TRBJ1-2, with D unclear. The CDR3 DNA is TGCAGTGCTGTCAGCCTCCGGCGGGGCTACACCTTC. Amino acids: CSAVSLRRGYTF.